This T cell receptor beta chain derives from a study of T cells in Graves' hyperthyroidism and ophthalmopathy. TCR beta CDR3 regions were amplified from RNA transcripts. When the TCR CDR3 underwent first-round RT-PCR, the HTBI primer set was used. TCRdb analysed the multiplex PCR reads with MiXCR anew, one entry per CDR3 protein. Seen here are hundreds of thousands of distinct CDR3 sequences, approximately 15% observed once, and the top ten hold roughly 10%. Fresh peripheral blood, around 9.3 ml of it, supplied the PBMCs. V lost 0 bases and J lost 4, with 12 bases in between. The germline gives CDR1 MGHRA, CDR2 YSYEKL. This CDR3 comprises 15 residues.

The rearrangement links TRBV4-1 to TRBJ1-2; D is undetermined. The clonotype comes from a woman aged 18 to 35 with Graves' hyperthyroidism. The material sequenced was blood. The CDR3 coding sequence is TGCGCCAGCAGCCAAGATCCTTCCATCGGCTATGGCTACACCTTC. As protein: CASSQDPSIGYGYTF.